The next 24 T cell receptor beta chains were all read from a single sample in a study of beta chain features in type 1 diabetes. TCRB transcripts that were expressed got sequenced, as all of the isolated RNA had been reverse transcribed. Sequencing was performed with immunoSEQ multiplex PCR; in TCRdb, only in-frame clones are kept and a portion is missing. This sample has 350,000 to 400,000 clones; over 13% occur once, and the top ten carry more than 0.015%. The material sequenced was naive CD4+ T cells from blood. These receptors were collected from a young woman in good health.

V is TRBV29-1 and J is TRBJ2-4; 9 nucleotides match TRBD1. The germline CDR1 and CDR2 sequences are SQVTM and ANQGSEA. The CDR3 runs 15 residues. Losses at the gene ends were 1 base for V and 2 bases for J; bases not matched to a gene: 3. The CDR3 protein is CSVEGDRESKNIQYF. The CDR3 region has the DNA TGCAGCGTTGAAGGGGACAGGGAATCCAAAAACATTCAGTACTTC.

This clone was observed a few times. V and J are TRBV7-2 and TRBJ2-1; D might be TRBD2 (6 bases). This CDR3 has 15 amino acids. V lost 5 bases to trimming and J lost 6 bases, with 17 bases between them. Germline V gene sequence: CDR1 SGHTA, CDR2 FQGNSA. The CDR3 here is CASSRDVGGFNEQFF. CDR3 DNA sequence: TGTGCCAGCAGCAGAGATGTGGGAGGCTTCAATGAGCAGTTCTTC. Looking up the rest from reference TRBV7-2 and TRBJ2-1 gives the full variable domain: GAGVSQSPSNKVTEKGKDVELRCDPISGHTALYWYRQSLGQGLEFLIYFQGNSAPDKSGLPSDRFSAERTGGSVSTLTIQRTQQEDSAVYLCASSRDVGGFNEQFFGPGTRLTVL.

This clone appeared a few times. The chain links TRBV14 to TRBJ1-1; the match to TRBD1 covers 8 bases. J was trimmed by 4 bases and V by 4 bases; bases with no gene match: 5. Germline V gene lookup returns CDR1 SGHDN and CDR2 FVKESK. The CDR3 loop spans 14 amino acids. The CDR3 is CASSRSTGGTEAFF. CDR3 DNA sequence: TGTGCCAGCAGCCGATCCACAGGGGGCACTGAAGCTTTCTTT.

The V and J genes are TRBV19 and TRBJ2-1; TRBD1 agrees at 8 bases. The V and J ends lost 1 base and 9 bases, in that order; junction bases with no gene match: 2. CDR3 length: 13 amino acids. The germline V gene encodes CDR1 LNHDA and CDR2 SQIVND (reference sequence). This CDR3 is CASSIGTGTEQFF. The CDR3 coding sequence is TGTGCCAGTAGTATAGGGACAGGGACTGAGCAGTTCTTC.

In this sample, this clone turned up a few times. CDR3 DNA sequence: TGTGCCAGCGGTGTGGGAGCCTACGAGCAGTACTTC. As protein: CASGVGAYEQYF. The gene calls are TRBV2 and TRBJ2-7, with D possibly being TRBD2 (5 bases). V was pared by 8 bases and J by 2 bases, with 10 bases between. The germline V gene encodes CDR1 SNHLY and CDR2 FYNNEI. The CDR3 spans 12 residues.

The J gene is TRBJ2-7, the V gene TRBV4-3; unclear D gene. V shed 0 bases and J shed 2 bases, with 11 bases lying between them. The CDR3 spans 15 residues. Germline lookup yields CDR1 LGHNA and CDR2 YSLEER. The CDR3 here is CASSQDTVPPYEQYF. The CDR3 nucleotides are TGCGCCAGCAGCCAAGATACAGTTCCTCCCTACGAGCAGTACTTC.

The chain joins TRBV5-4 to TRBJ2-5; the match to TRBD2 covers 15 bases. Germline CDR1 SGHNT, CDR2 YYREEE (reference sequence). V trimming: 5 bases; J trimming: 4 bases; junction bases outside the gene matches: 6. The CDR3 has 16 residues. The CDR3 nucleotides read TGTGCCAGCAGTCATGGACTAGCGGGAGGGGGAGAGACCCAGTACTTC. The encoded protein is CASSHGLAGGGETQYF.

This clone was seen only a few times. This chain connects TRBV14 to TRBJ2-1, with 10 positions matching TRBD2. V shed 5 bases and J 6 bases; nucleotides not matched to a gene: 4. The CDR3 extends over 14 amino acids. Looked up from germline, CDR1 is SGHDN and CDR2 is FVKESK. For the CDR3, the DNA is TGTGCCAGCAGCTGGACTAGCGGAGTCAATGAGCAGTTCTTC. This translates into CASSWTSGVNEQFF.

The rearrangement uses TRBV6-5 and TRBJ2-3, with D possibly TRBD2 on 6 matching bases. Trimming took 4 bases from V and 2 from J, leaving 10 bases between them. The CDR3 is 14 residues long. CDR1 and CDR2 (germline): MNHEY, SVGAGI. CDR3 region: CASSFAGNTDTQYF. The CDR3, as DNA: TGTGCCAGCAGTTTTGCGGGGAACACAGATACGCAGTATTTT.

This chain joins TRBV2 and TRBJ2-5; weak D call: TRBD1 (6 bases). This CDR3 is built from 13 residues. Germline V lookup: CDR1 SNHLY, CDR2 FYNNEI. V was trimmed by 9 bases and J by 5 bases, leaving 16 bases between them. CDR3 region: CARATGQGETQYF. CDR3 DNA: TGTGCCAGGGCTACAGGGCAAGGGGAGACCCAGTACTTC.

A few counts support this clone. The rearrangement links TRBV2 to TRBJ2-1, with TRBD2 matching over 9 bases. V gave up 7 bases and J gave up 4 bases; unmatched junction bases: 5. Germline loops: CDR1 SNHLY, CDR2 FYNNEI. This CDR3 contains 14 residues. The CDR3 region is CASKGLAVYNEQFF. CDR3 nucleotides: TGTGCCAGCAAGGGACTAGCAGTATACAATGAGCAGTTCTTC. Combining the CDR3 with reference TRBV2 and TRBJ2-1 gives the whole variable domain EPEVTQTPSHQVTQMGQEVILRCVPISNHLYFYWYRQILGQKVEFLVSFYNNEISEKSEIFDDQFSVERPDGSNFTLKIRSTKLEDSAMYFCASKGLAVYNEQFFGPGTRLTVL.

The chain recombines TRBV7-2 with TRBJ1-5; tentatively, D is TRBD1 (5 bases). The germline V and J ends were trimmed by 5 bases and 2 bases, with 19 bases remaining between them. The CDR3 length is 17 residues. Germline CDR1 reads SGHTA; CDR2 reads FQGNSA. Here the CDR3 DNA reads TGTGCCAGCAGCCCCCAATCGGGAGGGGTACGCAATCAGCCCCAGCATTTT. This codes for CASSPQSGGVRNQPQHF.

The rearrangement uses TRBV28 and TRBJ2-1, with 9 bases fitting TRBD1. CDR1 and CDR2 (germline): MDHEN, SYDVKM. CDR3 size: 14 residues. V dropped 3 bases and J dropped 7; count of bases not matched to a gene: 4. The CDR3 sequence: CASSLGTGTNEQFF. The CDR3 nucleotides read TGTGCCAGCAGTTTGGGGACAGGGACGAATGAGCAGTTCTTC.

This clone was recorded a few times. The chain couples TRBV19 to TRBJ2-3, with 10 nucleotides matching TRBD2. J lost 4 bases, V lost 5 bases, and 12 bases had no gene match. The CDR3 is made up of 17 amino acids. CDR1 and CDR2 (germline): LNHDA, SQIVND (reference sequence). Written as DNA, the CDR3 is TGTGCCAGTAGTGCCTTCCTAGCGGGAGTTGGAGCAGATACGCAGTATTTT. The encoded protein is CASSAFLAGVGADTQYF. The full variable domain, rest sourced from reference TRBV19 and TRBJ2-3, is DGGITQSPKYLFRKEGQNVTLSCEQNLNHDAMYWYRQDPGQGLRLIYYSQIVNDFQKGDIAEGYSVSREKKESFPLTVTSAQKNPTAFYLCASSAFLAGVGADTQYFGPGTRLTVL.

V gene TRBV18 combines with J gene TRBJ2-7, with 9 nucleotides matching TRBD1. The junction had 7 bases not matched to a gene; V was cut back by 6 bases and J by 4 bases. Germline CDR1 KGHSH, CDR2 LQKENI. CDR3 length: 14 residues. The CDR3 sequence: CASSPTGTGYEQYF. DNA of the CDR3: TGTGCCAGCTCCCCCACCGGGACAGGGTACGAGCAGTACTTC.

A few counts support this clone. This chain connects TRBV27 to TRBJ2-1, with TRBD2 matching over 14 bases. This CDR3 comprises 16 residues. Trimming removed 4 bases from V and 7 bases from J; junction bases left unmatched: 6. The germline CDR1 and CDR2 sequences are MNHEY and SMNVEV (reference sequence). The CDR3 protein is CASSSLTSGRGNEQFF. DNA of the CDR3: TGTGCCAGCAGTTCGTTGACTAGCGGGAGGGGGAATGAGCAGTTCTTC.

This clone was recorded a few times. The chain uses TRBV5-1 and TRBJ2-5; 7 bases fit TRBD2. CDR1 is SGHRS and CDR2 is YFSETQ in the germline V gene. CDR3 length equals 16 residues. The V gene end was trimmed by 7 bases and the J gene end by 2 bases; junction bases not matched to a gene: 14. CDR3 amino acids: CASARSPGTTQETQYF. Written as DNA, the CDR3 is TGCGCCAGCGCCCGAAGCCCCGGGACTACTCAAGAGACCCAGTACTTC.

This sequence joins TRBV2 and TRBJ1-4; 7 bases match TRBD1. J lost 0 bases, V lost 6 bases, and 4 bases had no gene match. The CDR3 contains 15 residues. CDR1 and CDR2 (germline): SNHLY, FYNNEI. The CDR3 region has the DNA TGTGCCAGCAGCGGACAGGCAGCAACTAATGAAAAACTGTTTTTT. Its protein product is CASSGQAATNEKLFF.

This clone was picked up a small number of times. The sample holds other DNA sequences that translate to the same CDR3. The rearrangement joins TRBV29-1 to TRBJ2-7, with D perhaps matching TRBD1 (6 bases). The CDR3 runs 11 residues. Germline CDR1 reads SQVTM; CDR2 reads ANQGSEA. V was shortened by 6 bases and J by 4 bases, with 10 bases between the two germline ends. The CDR3 DNA follows: TGCAGCGTAGGCAGGGGTTACGAGCAGTACTTC. Its protein is CSVGRGYEQYF.

This clone was counted a few times. This rearrangement joins TRBV29-1 to TRBJ2-1, with 8 bases matching TRBD2. Germline V lookup: CDR1 SQVTM, CDR2 ANQGSEA. The CDR3 extends over 17 amino acids. Trimming cost V 5 bases and J 6 bases; bases outside gene matches: 18. CDR3 DNA: TGCAGCGTTTATGTACTAGCGGCTTTGGTGTTCCGCAATGAGCAGTTCTTC. Protein sequence: CSVYVLAALVFRNEQFF.

This clone was detected a few times. V and J are TRBV28 and TRBJ2-7; 8 bases map to TRBD1. The CDR3 sequence is 14 residues long. Looked up from germline, CDR1 is MDHEN and CDR2 is SYDVKM. The V and J ends lost 5 bases and 4 bases, in that order; junction bases with no gene match: 7. The CDR3 region is CASSLSGQAYEQYF. In nucleotides, the CDR3 is TGTGCCAGCAGTCTCTCGGGACAGGCTTACGAGCAGTACTTC.

This clone was seen more than once but under ten times. The gene calls are TRBV19 and TRBJ1-1, with 7 nucleotides matching TRBD1. The CDR3 loop spans 15 amino acids. The V and J ends lost 3 bases and 5 bases, in that order; junction bases with no gene match: 9. CDR1 LNHDA and CDR2 SQIVND come from the germline V gene (reference sequence). CDR3 region: CASSMLGGTGTEAFF. The CDR3 nucleotides are TGTGCCAGTAGTATGTTAGGGGGCACGGGGACTGAAGCTTTCTTT.

V gene TRBV4-1 combines with J gene TRBJ2-2; 9 nucleotides align to TRBD2. The CDR3 consists of 16 residues. In germline, CDR1 is MGHRA, CDR2 YSYEKL. With V trimmed by 1 base and J by 6 bases, 6 bases remained unmatched. Written as DNA, the CDR3 is TGCGCCAGCAGCCAAGTCGGACTAGCGATCGCCGGGGAGCTGTTTTTT. Protein product: CASSQVGLAIAGELFF.

This clone occurred a few times. The chain joins TRBV28 to TRBJ2-3; 9 nucleotides match TRBD1. Germline V gene data show CDR1 as MDHEN and CDR2 as SYDVKM. The CDR3 loop spans 17 amino acids. Losses at the gene ends were 4 bases for V and 6 bases for J; bases not matched to a gene: 14. CDR3 sequence: CASSSMLGGQGGDTQYF. In DNA form, the CDR3 reads TGTGCCAGCAGTTCTATGCTGGGGGGACAGGGTGGGGATACGCAGTATTTT. Full variable domain (missing parts from reference TRBV28 and TRBJ2-3): DVKVTQSSRYLVKRTGEKVFLECVQDMDHENMFWYRQDPGLGLRLIYFSYDVKMKEKGDIPEGYSVSREKKERFSLILESASTNQTSMYLCASSSMLGGQGGDTQYFGPGTRLTVL.